The present TCR beta chain was sequenced within a study of blood T cell repertoires in COVID-19. Germline CDR1 LNHDA, CDR2 SQIVND (reference sequence). The germline V and J ends were trimmed by 3 bases and 4 bases, with 15 bases remaining between them. The CDR3 loop spans 15 amino acids. The data were produced by immunoSEQ multiplex PCR, yet TCRdb's version contains in-frame clones alone and is incomplete. The sample yields around 370,000 clones, 88% seen once. The chain is built from TRBV19 and TRBJ1-2; maybe TRBD1 (5 bases). This receptor was identified in a woman between 18 and 29 years old who had recovered from COVID-19. The sample consisted of PBMCs or T cells enriched from blood (not recorded which). The CDR3 sequence: CASSIDSSYGYGYTF. CDR3 DNA: TGTGCCAGTAGTATTGACAGTTCCTACGGCTATGGCTACACCTTC.